This TCR beta chain was found in a study of T cells in Graves' hyperthyroidism and ophthalmopathy. Whole-study context: Before any treatment, at initial diagnosis, peripheral blood was collected. Broader study findings: Peripheral blood also featured most of the thyroid clonotypes expanded above 0.001.

TCR beta CDR3 region amplification was performed from RNA transcripts. A first-round RT-PCR of the TCR CDR3 used the HTBI primer set. TCRdb passed the multiplex PCR reads through MiXCR, listing each CDR3 protein once. Of 550,000 to 650,000 distinct CDR3 sequences listed, around 13% are singletons. Lactation, pregnancy, other autoimmune disease or uncontrolled infection excluded patients. Fresh 10 ml peripheral blood yielded PBMCs. This clonotype was observed a handful of times. Its specificity is unknown. The V segment lost 0 bases and the J segment 5 bases; nucleotides outside the gene matches: 13. The CDR3 extends over 17 amino acids. CDR1 and CDR2 from the germline V gene are MNHEY and SMNVEV (reference sequence).

The sequence derives from a woman in her 40s with Graves' hyperthyroidism. The chain recombines TRBV27 with TRBJ2-7, with TRBD2 matching 7 bases. The specimen sequenced was blood. CDR3 nucleotide sequence: TGTGCCAGCAGTTTATCATCTCTAGCGGCCCCACGGGACGAGCAGTACTTC. The encoded protein is CASSLSSLAAPRDEQYF.